A single sample gave rise to the 17 T cell receptor beta chains below, sequenced in a study of CD8+CD57+ T cells in acquired aplastic anemia. TCR beta VDJ combinations and CDR3 sequences were profiled from genomic DNA. TCRdb analysed the reads with MiXCR anew, one entry per CDR3 protein. In the table there are approximately 200,000 distinct CDR3 sequences, roughly half of which are singletons. Material: sorted CD4+, CD8+, or CD8+CD57+ T cells (not recorded which) from PBMCs. The origin of the receptors is a human donor in good health, serving as a control.

This chain joins TRBV15 and TRBJ1-1, with 8 nucleotides matching TRBD1. The V gene end was trimmed by 1 base and the J gene end by 3 bases; junction bases not matched to a gene: 1. The CDR3 is 14 residues long. Germline CDR1 and CDR2: LNHNV and YYDKDF (reference sequence). CDR3 DNA: TGTGCCACCAGCAGAGGACAGGGGTACACTGAAGCTTTCTTT. Its protein product is CATSRGQGYTEAFF.

This clonotype came up many times. The gene calls are TRBV7-3 and TRBJ2-2; D perhaps matches TRBD1 (6 bases). The CDR3 is made up of 17 amino acids. V lost 5 bases, J lost 4 bases, and 20 bases lay in between. Germline loops: CDR1 SGHTA, CDR2 FQGTGA. The CDR3 protein is CASSPSRDIGFTGELFF. CDR3 DNA: TGTGCCAGCAGCCCATCCCGGGACATCGGGTTCACCGGGGAGCTGTTTTTT.

This clonotype came up many times. CDR3 sequence reads: CASSMGRVPMNTEAFF. The CDR3 nucleotides read TGTGCCAGTAGTATGGGAAGGGTCCCTATGAACACTGAAGCTTTCTTT. The chain links TRBV19 to TRBJ1-1; D uncertain. Trimming removed 3 bases from V and 0 bases from J, with 14 bases in between. This CDR3 region has 16 residues. Germline-derived CDR1 and CDR2 are LNHDA and SQIVND (reference sequence).

This clonotype was counted at least ten times. This sequence joins TRBV11-3 and TRBJ1-2; D perhaps matches TRBD1 (6 bases). Germline CDR1 and CDR2: SGHNT and YENEEA. V was pared by 4 bases and J by 0 bases, with 15 bases between. CDR3 length equals 16 residues. The CDR3 sequence: CASSSHVQGTNYGYTF. DNA for the CDR3: TGTGCCAGCAGCTCCCACGTGCAGGGGACTAACTATGGCTACACCTTC.

The rearrangement joins TRBV7-9 to TRBJ1-3; 9 bases agree with TRBD1. Germline V lookup: CDR1 SEHNR, CDR2 FQNEAQ (reference sequence). The CDR3 length is 18 residues. V lost 1 base and J lost 5; bases outside the gene matches: 12. The CDR3 protein is CASSLVLAGQGERNTIYF. The CDR3 DNA reads as TGTGCCAGCAGCTTAGTACTAGCGGGACAGGGAGAGAGAAACACCATATATTTT.

The chain joins TRBV10-3 to TRBJ1-5; D is unresolved. CDR3 size: 12 residues. Germline CDR1 reads ENHRY; CDR2 reads SYGVKD. Trimming stripped 8 bases from V and 3 bases from J, with 8 bases between. CDR3 bases: TGTGCCATCGGGCTGAACAATCAGCCCCAGCATTTT. Translation: CAIGLNNQPQHF.

V gene TRBV27 combines with J gene TRBJ1-6; TRBD1 agrees at 10 bases. CDR1 and CDR2 (germline): MNHEY, SMNVEV (reference sequence). The V segment lost 6 bases and the J segment 5 bases; nucleotides outside the gene matches: 4. There are 15 residues in the CDR3. The CDR3 coding sequence is TGTGCCAGCAGCAGGGACAGGGGACATAATTCACCCCTCCACTTT. This sequence encodes CASSRDRGHNSPLHF.

This clonotype was detected only once. The genes are TRBV7-8 and TRBJ1-3; unclear D gene. CDR3 length: 16 amino acids. With 1 base removed from V and 4 bases from J, the gap between germline ends came to 14 bases. The germline gives CDR1 SGHVS, CDR2 FQNEAQ. The CDR3: CASSLDVRRVGNTIYF. As DNA, the CDR3 is TGTGCCAGCAGCTTAGACGTCCGGCGAGTGGGAAACACCATATATTTT.

Regarding this clonotype: One junction end disagrees with the germline gene, perhaps due to a read error. The chain joins TRBV15 to TRBJ1-2; TRBD1 matches at 9 bases. The germline V gene encodes CDR1 LNHNV and CDR2 YYDKDF (reference sequence). CDR3 size: 17 residues. CDR3 nucleotide sequence: TGTGCCACCAGCAGAGTTCTTCTCTCCTCCCGGACAGGGGTCACCTACTTC. Its translation is CATSRVLLSSRTGVTYF.

This sequence joins TRBV7-2 and TRBJ1-2; 10 bases line up with TRBD1. J was trimmed by 8 bases and V by 4 bases; bases with no gene match: 7. From germline, CDR1 is SGHTA and CDR2 FQGNSA. CDR3 length equals 14 residues. CDR3: CASSCDRGLGGYTF. CDR3 coding DNA: TGTGCCAGCAGCTGCGACAGGGGGCTGGGGGGCTACACCTTC.

This clonotype was detected many times. The CDR3 DNA reads as TGTGCCAGCAGCGTAGGGGCGGGGGCCTATCCCTTCACAGATACGCAGTATTTT. This sequence encodes CASSVGAGAYPFTDTQYF. V usage is TRBV9 and J usage is TRBJ2-3; weak D call: TRBD2 (7 bases). Germline lookup yields CDR1 SGDLS and CDR2 YYNGEE. There are 18 residues in the CDR3. V shed 0 bases and J shed 2 bases, with 19 bases lying between them.

This clonotype was seen repeatedly, ten times or more. The chain is built from TRBV7-3 and TRBJ2-7; 7 bases are shared with TRBD1. Germline V CDR1 and CDR2: SGHTA, FQGTGA. The ends lost 5 bases at V and 3 bases at J; junction bases unmatched: 7. The CDR3 sequence is 14 residues long. In nucleotides, the CDR3 is TGTGCCAGCAGCCCCTCGACAGGGAACTACGAGCAGTACTTC. It specifies CASSPSTGNYEQYF.

This clonotype has just one count. This chain links TRBV6-4 with TRBJ2-1; D remains ambiguous. The CDR3 contains 15 residues. Deletions cut 4 bases from V and 0 bases from J, with 10 bases between. Germline assignment: CDR1 MRHNA and CDR2 SNTAGT. Here the CDR3 DNA reads TGTGCCAGCAGTGTGATCTCGAGCTCCTACAATGAGCAGTTCTTC. Translated: CASSVISSSYNEQFF.

This clonotype was recorded at least ten times. V gene TRBV12-3 or TRBV12-4 combines with J gene TRBJ1-1; D not resolved. The CDR3 totals 13 residues. Trimming shortened V by 3 bases and J by 1 base, and 6 bases separated the two germline ends. The CDR3 region has the DNA TGTGCCAGCAGTTTCCTTGAGAACACTGAAGCTTTCTTT. This codes for CASSFLENTEAFF.

The chain joins TRBV29-1 to TRBJ2-1, with 8 bases fitting TRBD2. With V trimmed by 6 bases and J by 9 bases, 10 bases remained unmatched. The V gene's germline CDR1 is SQVTM and CDR2 ANQGSEA. The CDR3 has 13 amino acids. The CDR3 loop reads CSVATGGRGEQFF. CDR3 sequence (DNA): TGCAGCGTCGCCACGGGGGGGCGGGGTGAGCAGTTCTTC.

The chain recombines TRBV10-2 with TRBJ2-5, with 7 bases that match TRBD1. Per the germline V gene, CDR1 is WSHSY and CDR2 is SAAADI. V dropped 5 bases and J dropped 4; count of bases not matched to a gene: 7. The CDR3 length is 14 residues. CDR3 in DNA: TGCGCCAGCAGTCTGACAGGGTTCCTAGAGACCCAGTACTTC. Protein product: CASSLTGFLETQYF.

This clonotype has just one count. One end of the junction does not line up with germline, which may come from a read error. V is TRBV10-3 and J is TRBJ1-4; TRBD1 aligns across 7 bases. The germline V gene has CDR1 ENHRY and CDR2 SYGVKD. The CDR3 runs 15 residues. The CDR3 sequence is CAINEGAATNEKLFF. CDR3 in DNA: TGTGCCATCAATGAGGGGGCCGCAACTAATGAAAAACTGTTTTTT.